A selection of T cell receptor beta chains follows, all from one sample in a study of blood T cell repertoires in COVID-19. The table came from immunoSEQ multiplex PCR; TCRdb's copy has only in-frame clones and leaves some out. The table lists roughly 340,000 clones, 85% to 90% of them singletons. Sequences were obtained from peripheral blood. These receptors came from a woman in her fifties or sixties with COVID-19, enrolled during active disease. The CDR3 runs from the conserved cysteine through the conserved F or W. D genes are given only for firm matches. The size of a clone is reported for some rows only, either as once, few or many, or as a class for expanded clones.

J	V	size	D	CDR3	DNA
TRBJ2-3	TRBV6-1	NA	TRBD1	CASSDRGLGDTQYF	TGTGCCAGCAGTGACAGGGGGCTGGGAGATACGCAGTATTTT
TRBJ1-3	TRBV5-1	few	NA	CASSLEPGAGNTIYF	TGCGCCAGCAGCTTGGAACCAGGGGCTGGAAACACCATATATTTT
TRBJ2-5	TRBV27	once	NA	CASSPAKSTGEETQYF	TGTGCCAGCAGTCCCGCAAAATCGACAGGTGAAGAGACCCAGTACTTC
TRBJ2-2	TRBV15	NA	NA	CATSRGGSGLTGELFF	TGTGCCACCAGCAGAGGTGGTAGCGGTCTCACCGGGGAGCTGTTTTTT
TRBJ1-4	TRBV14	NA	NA	CASSQDLGTSSNEKLFF	TGTGCCAGCAGCCAAGATCTTGGGACATCTTCGAATGAAAAACTGTTTTTT
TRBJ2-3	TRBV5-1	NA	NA	CASRFDMGRTDTQYF	TGCGCCAGCAGGTTCGATATGGGCCGCACAGATACGCAGTATTTT
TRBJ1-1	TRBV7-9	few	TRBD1	CASSSRTGNTEAFF	TGTGCCAGCAGCTCAAGGACAGGGAACACTGAAGCTTTCTTT
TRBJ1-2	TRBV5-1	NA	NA	CASSLAFSGRDYGYTF	TGCGCCAGCAGCTTGGCCTTTTCGGGCAGGGACTATGGCTACACCTTC
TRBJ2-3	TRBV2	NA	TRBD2	CASSVLAGSTDTQYF	TGTGCCAGCAGTGTACTAGCGGGTAGCACAGATACGCAGTATTTT
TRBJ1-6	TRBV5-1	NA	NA	CASSQGGRDSPLHF	TGCGCCAGCAGCCAAGGGGGAAGGGACTCACCCCTCCACTTT
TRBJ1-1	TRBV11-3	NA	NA	CASSLSGVGTEAFF	TGTGCCAGCAGCTTATCAGGGGTGGGCACTGAAGCTTTCTTT
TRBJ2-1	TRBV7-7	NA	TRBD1	CASSPTQGAGRVEQFF	TGTGCCAGCAGCCCGACACAGGGGGCTGGGCGGGTTGAGCAGTTCTTC
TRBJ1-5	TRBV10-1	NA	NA	CASSARVNQPQHF	TGCGCCAGCAGTGCACGGGTAAATCAGCCCCAGCATTTT
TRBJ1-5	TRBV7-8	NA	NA	CASSLGARYSNQPQHF	TGTGCCAGCAGCTTAGGGGCACGTTATAGCAATCAGCCCCAGCATTTT
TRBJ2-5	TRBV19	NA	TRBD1	CASTRPPPDRAAQYF	TGTGCCAGTACCCGTCCTCCCCCCGACAGGGCAGCCCAGTACTTC
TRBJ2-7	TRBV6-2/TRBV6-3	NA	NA	CASSRGVYEQYF	TGTGCCAGCAGCCGGGGAGTCTACGAGCAGTACTTC
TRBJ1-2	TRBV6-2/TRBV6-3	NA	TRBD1	CASSYSGTGNGYTF	TGTGCCAGCAGTTACTCCGGGACAGGGAATGGCTACACCTTC
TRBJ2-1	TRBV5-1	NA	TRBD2	CASSLRTGGPGEQFF	TGCGCCAGCAGCTTGCGGACGGGAGGGCCGGGTGAGCAGTTCTTC
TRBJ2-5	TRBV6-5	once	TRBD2	CASSSGRAGETQYF	TGTGCCAGCAGTAGCGGGAGGGCCGGAGAGACCCAGTACTTC
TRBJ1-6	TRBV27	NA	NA	CASSLEGTNNSPLHF	TGTGCCAGCAGTTTGGAGGGGACTAATAATTCACCCCTCCACTTT
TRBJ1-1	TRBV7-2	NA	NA	CASSGRVNTEAFF	TGTGCCAGCAGCGGCAGGGTAAACACTGAAGCTTTCTTT
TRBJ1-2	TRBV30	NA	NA	CAWSVQIYGYTF	TGTGCCTGGAGTGTACAGATCTATGGCTACACCTTC
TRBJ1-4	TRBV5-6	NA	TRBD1	CASRRTGATNEKLFF	TGTGCCAGCAGACGTACAGGGGCAACTAATGAAAAACTGTTTTTT
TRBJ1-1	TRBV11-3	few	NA	CASMQQRDTEAFF	TGTGCCAGCATGCAACAGAGGGACACTGAAGCTTTCTTT
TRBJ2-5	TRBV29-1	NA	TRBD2	CSVPRTSGSRWETQYF	TGCAGCGTCCCCCGGACTAGCGGGAGTAGGTGGGAGACCCAGTACTTC
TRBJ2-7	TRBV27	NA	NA	CASSLQGFGSYEQYF	TGTGCCAGCAGTTTACAGGGATTTGGTTCCTACGAGCAGTACTTC
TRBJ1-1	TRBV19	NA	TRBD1	CASSTGQGATEAFF	TGTGCCAGTAGTACTGGACAGGGGGCAACTGAAGCTTTCTTT
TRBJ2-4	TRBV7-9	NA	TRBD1	CASSLATGGYAKNIQYF	TGTGCCAGCAGCTTAGCGACAGGGGGCTATGCCAAAAACATTCAGTACTTC
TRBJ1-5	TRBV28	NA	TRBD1	CASSFRGQGAYQPQHF	TGTGCCAGCAGTTTTAGGGGACAGGGGGCCTATCAGCCCCAGCATTTT
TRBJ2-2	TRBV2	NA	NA	CASSQRAVELFF	TGTGCCAGCAGTCAAAGAGCGGTGGAGCTGTTTTTT
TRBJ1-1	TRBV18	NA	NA	CASSPQSETGARGAFF	TGTGCCAGCTCACCACAATCAGAAACAGGAGCCCGAGGAGCTTTCTTT
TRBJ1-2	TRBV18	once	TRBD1	CASSPGTGALGYTF	TGTGCCAGCTCACCAGGGACAGGGGCTCTCGGCTACACCTTC
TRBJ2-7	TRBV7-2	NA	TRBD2	CASSSTSGAGDAYEQYF	TGTGCCAGCAGCTCGACGAGTGGAGCGGGAGACGCCTACGAGCAGTACTTC